The 23 T cell receptor beta chains below come from one sample, sequenced in a study of blood T cell repertoires in COVID-19. Clones were read by immunoSEQ multiplex PCR, and TCRdb kept only the in-frame ones, dropping some. The repertoire holds about 64,000 clones, with 65% to 90% as singletons. Sequencing was carried out using peripheral blood. The receptors were sampled from a man aged 35 to 55 with acute or convalescent COVID-19.

The V gene is TRBV12-3 or TRBV12-4, the J gene TRBJ1-3, with D hard to call. The CDR3 has 12 residues. Deletions cut 3 bases from V and 6 bases from J, with 6 bases between. The CDR3 nucleotides are TGTGCCAGCAGTTTTTTCGTAAACACCATATATTTT. It is translated as CASSFFVNTIYF.

This rearrangement joins TRBV2 to TRBJ1-1; TRBD1 matches 8 bases. The germline gives CDR1 SNHLY, CDR2 FYNNEI. The CDR3 has 17 amino acids. Trimming at V came to 6 bases and at J to 2 bases, leaving 14 bases not matched to a gene. The CDR3 coding sequence is TGTGCCAGCAGAAGACAGGGGCGCCACCTCCTTAACACTGAAGCTTTCTTT. Amino acid sequence: CASRRQGRHLLNTEAFF.

The gene calls are TRBV5-1 and TRBJ2-3, with 7 bases fitting TRBD2. With V trimmed by 3 bases and J by 0 bases, 4 bases remained unmatched. This CDR3 is 15 amino acids long. Germline CDR1 is SGHRS and CDR2 is YFSETQ. CDR3 protein: CASSYSGVSTDTQYF. CDR3 DNA: TGCGCCAGCAGCTACAGCGGGGTGAGCACAGATACGCAGTATTTT.

The V call is TRBV19, the J call TRBJ2-1; maybe TRBD2 (5 bases). Between the trimmed V and J ends, which lost 5 bases and 5 bases, there was a span of 19 bases. Germline V gene sequence: CDR1 LNHDA, CDR2 SQIVND (reference sequence). The CDR3 consists of 16 residues. DNA for the CDR3: TGTGCCAGTAGTCCTGACGTGGCGGGCCAAAACAATGAGCAGTTCTTC. Protein product: CASSPDVAGQNNEQFF.

The chain carries TRBV19 and TRBJ1-5; tentative D call: TRBD1 (6 bases). From germline, CDR1 is LNHDA and CDR2 SQIVND (reference sequence). The V and J ends lost 4 bases and 2 bases respectively, with 9 bases between them. This CDR3 comprises 14 residues. As DNA, the CDR3 is TGTGCCAGTAGTAACAGGGAAGGCAATCAGCCCCAGCATTTT. Residues: CASSNREGNQPQHF.

The CDR3 DNA is TGCGCCAGCAGCTTAATCGCGGGGGGACAAGGGGAGCAGTTCTTC. This encodes CASSLIAGGQGEQFF. The gene calls are TRBV5-1 and TRBJ2-1, with 8 bases lining up with TRBD2. The germline V gene encodes CDR1 SGHRS and CDR2 YFSETQ. The CDR3 consists of 15 residues. V gave up 2 bases and J gave up 10 bases; unmatched junction bases: 11.

The V and J genes are TRBV14 and TRBJ1-2; D remains unclear. The CDR3 covers 13 residues. Germline V gene data show CDR1 as SGHDN and CDR2 as FVKESK. Trimming removed 3 bases from V and 6 bases from J, with 11 bases in between. The CDR3 here is CASSQARYNGYTF. The CDR3 nucleotides are TGTGCCAGCAGCCAGGCCCGATATAATGGCTACACCTTC.

The rearrangement joins TRBV9 to TRBJ1-2; TRBD1 is a possible D gene (5 bases). The CDR3 loop spans 12 amino acids. Germline V gene data show CDR1 as SGDLS and CDR2 as YYNGEE. The ends were cut back, 2 bases at V and 5 bases at J, with 7 bases in the middle. CDR3 nucleotide sequence: TGTGCCAGCAGCGTCCAGGGATATGGCTACACCTTC. It is translated as CASSVQGYGYTF. The variable domain in full, completed from reference TRBV9 and TRBJ1-2, reads DSGVTQTPKHLITATGQRVTLRCSPRSGDLSVYWYQQSLDQGLQFLIQYYNGEERAKGNILERFSAQQFPDLHSELNLSSLELGDSALYFCASSVQGYGYTFGSGTRLTVV.

This clone appeared a few times. The chain carries TRBV5-4 and TRBJ2-2, with TRBD1 matching over 9 bases. J gave up 7 bases and V 0 bases, and 4 bases lay outside the gene matches. The CDR3 totals 15 residues. CDR1 and CDR2 from the germline V gene are SGHNT and YYREEE (reference sequence). The CDR3 reads CASSLDRGQNGELFF. Here the CDR3 DNA reads TGTGCCAGCAGCTTGGACAGGGGGCAAAACGGGGAGCTGTTTTTT.

The V and J genes are TRBV23-1 and TRBJ2-3; D may be TRBD2 (6 bases). TRBV23-1 carries the ORF label, with uncertain function. This CDR3 has 15 residues. V was pared by 8 bases and J by 1 base, with 16 bases between. CDR3 region: CASWTGGKCTDTQYF. The CDR3, as DNA: TGCGCCAGCTGGACCGGCGGGAAATGCACAGATACGCAGTATTTT.

Here the CDR3 reads CAISEEPGYSPLHF. Here the CDR3 DNA reads TGTGCCATCAGTGAGGAGCCAGGGTATTCACCCCTCCACTTT. The chain has TRBV10-3 and TRBJ1-6; D is perhaps TRBD1 (5 bases). V lost 2 bases and J 8 bases, leaving 10 bases between the germline ends. CDR1 and CDR2 (germline): ENHRY, SYGVKD. This CDR3 contains 14 residues.

The rearrangement joins TRBV5-1 to TRBJ2-3, with a weak D call TRBD2 (6 bases). V was trimmed by 0 bases and J by 8 bases, leaving 13 bases between them. There are 14 residues in the CDR3. Germline V CDR1 and CDR2: SGHRS, YFSETQ. For the CDR3, the DNA is TGCGCCAGCAGCTTGGCCTTTAGGGGAGGTACGCAGTATTTT. Its translation: CASSLAFRGGTQYF.

This clone is a singleton in its sample. The chain employs TRBV30 and TRBJ1-1; 8 nucleotides align to TRBD1. The V and J ends lost 5 bases and 3 bases, in that order; junction bases with no gene match: 2. The CDR3 runs 12 residues. Germline loops: CDR1 GTSNPN, CDR2 SVGIG (reference sequence). The CDR3 spells CAWGQGDTEAFF. The CDR3 bases are TGTGCCTGGGGACAGGGCGACACTGAAGCTTTCTTT.

CDR3 DNA sequence: TGTGCCAGCAGCTTTAGCGGGGGGGCGGTTGTCGCCGGGGAGCTGTTTTTT. Its translation: CASSFSGGAVVAGELFF. This chain links TRBV11-2 with TRBJ2-2, with TRBD2 identical over 11 bases. Trimming removed 3 bases from V and 6 bases from J; junction bases left unmatched: 9. The CDR3 has 17 amino acids. CDR1 and CDR2 (germline): SGHAT, FQNNGV.

The J gene is TRBJ1-4, the V gene TRBV11-2, with TRBD1 as a possible D gene (5 bases). CDR3 length: 13 amino acids. V lost 7 bases and J 7 bases, leaving 13 bases between the germline ends. Germline V gives CDR1 SGHAT, CDR2 FQNNGV. CDR3 coding DNA: TGTGCCAGCATAGGGCAGGGAGGTGAAAAACTGTTTTTT. Translation gives CASIGQGGEKLFF.

J is TRBJ2-6 and V is TRBV11-3, with D perhaps TRBD1 (6 bases). Germline V gives CDR1 SGHNT, CDR2 YENEEA. The ends were cut back, 6 bases at V and 0 bases at J, with 15 bases in the middle. The CDR3 has 17 amino acids. CDR3 protein: CASSGTGFFSGANVLTF. CDR3 sequence (DNA): TGTGCCAGCAGTGGAACAGGGTTTTTCTCTGGGGCCAACGTCCTGACTTTC.

The chain is built from TRBV7-2 and TRBJ2-5, with 12 bases matching TRBD2. The CDR3 is made up of 16 amino acids. V dropped 5 bases and J dropped 5; count of bases not matched to a gene: 9. The V gene's germline CDR1 is SGHTA and CDR2 FQGNSA. The CDR3 coding sequence is TGTGCCAGCAGCCCCAGACTAGCGGGGGCTTCGGAGACCCAGTACTTC. Translated, it gives CASSPRLAGASETQYF.

V gene TRBV5-8 combines with J gene TRBJ2-7; TRBD1 aligns across 9 bases. Germline CDR1 and CDR2: SGHTS and YDEGEE. Trimming cost V 4 bases and J 3 bases; bases outside gene matches: 5. The CDR3 has 14 residues. This chain's CDR3 is CASSVGDRVYEQYF. For the CDR3, the DNA is TGTGCCAGCAGCGTGGGGGACAGGGTCTACGAGCAGTACTTC.

V and J are TRBV7-2 and TRBJ1-1, with D perhaps matching TRBD1 (5 bases). Germline V gene sequence: CDR1 SGHTA, CDR2 FQGNSA. The CDR3 length is 13 residues. V lost 5 bases to trimming and J lost 5 bases, with 12 bases between them. This CDR3 is CASSVGGWTEAFF. Written as DNA, the CDR3 is TGTGCCAGCAGCGTCGGGGGATGGACTGAAGCTTTCTTT.

The V call is TRBV2, the J call TRBJ1-1; no clear D gene. The CDR3 has 15 amino acids. Per the germline V gene, CDR1 is SNHLY and CDR2 is FYNNEI. V was shortened by 4 bases and J by 0 bases, with 12 bases between the two germline ends. CDR3 sequence reads: CASSGAANMNTEAFF. CDR3 coding DNA: TGTGCCAGCAGTGGGGCAGCAAACATGAACACTGAAGCTTTCTTT.

The chain joins TRBV7-6 to TRBJ1-2, with D unresolved. This CDR3 spans 15 amino acids. Germline CDR1 and CDR2: SGHVS and FNYEAQ. Between the trimmed V and J ends, which lost 5 bases and 1 base, there was a span of 14 bases. This CDR3 reads CASSRDSYFNYGYTF. In DNA form, the CDR3 reads TGTGCCAGCAGCCGGGATTCCTATTTTAACTATGGCTACACCTTC.

The chain is built from TRBV5-6 and TRBJ1-1, with 9 positions matching TRBD1. V trimming: 3 bases; J trimming: 0 bases; junction bases outside the gene matches: 9. Per the germline V gene, CDR1 is SGHDT and CDR2 is YYEEEE. The CDR3 loop spans 17 amino acids. CDR3 region: CASSWTGALSMNTEAFF. In DNA, the CDR3 is TGTGCCAGCAGCTGGACAGGGGCCCTCTCAATGAACACTGAAGCTTTCTTT.

This clone was detected only once. The J gene is TRBJ2-1, the V gene TRBV5-6; D is possibly TRBD2 (5 bases). CDR3 size: 14 residues. Trimming shortened V by 4 bases and J by 12 bases, and 20 bases separated the two germline ends. Germline loops: CDR1 SGHDT, CDR2 YYEEEE. CDR3 amino acids: CASSLGVSMIGQFF. CDR3 DNA sequence: TGTGCCAGCAGCCTCGGGGTTTCAATGATTGGGCAGTTCTTC.